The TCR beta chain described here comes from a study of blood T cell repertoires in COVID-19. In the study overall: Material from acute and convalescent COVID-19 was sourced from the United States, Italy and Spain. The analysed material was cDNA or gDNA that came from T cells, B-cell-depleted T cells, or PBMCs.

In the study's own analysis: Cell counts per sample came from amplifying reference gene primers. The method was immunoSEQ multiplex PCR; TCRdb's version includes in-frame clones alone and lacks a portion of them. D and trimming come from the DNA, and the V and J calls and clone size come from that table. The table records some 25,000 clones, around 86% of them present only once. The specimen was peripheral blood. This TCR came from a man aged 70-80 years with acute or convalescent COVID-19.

The CDR3 DNA reads TGTGCCAGCAGCGTTCGACAGGGAGGCGGCTACACCTTC. It specifies CASSVRQGGGYTF. The V gene is TRBV7-3, the J gene TRBJ1-2; 7 bases map to TRBD1. The germline CDR1 and CDR2 sequences are SGHTA and FQGTGA. The CDR3 is made up of 13 amino acids. The J segment lost 8 bases and the V segment lost 5 bases, leaving 8 bases of the junction unmatched.